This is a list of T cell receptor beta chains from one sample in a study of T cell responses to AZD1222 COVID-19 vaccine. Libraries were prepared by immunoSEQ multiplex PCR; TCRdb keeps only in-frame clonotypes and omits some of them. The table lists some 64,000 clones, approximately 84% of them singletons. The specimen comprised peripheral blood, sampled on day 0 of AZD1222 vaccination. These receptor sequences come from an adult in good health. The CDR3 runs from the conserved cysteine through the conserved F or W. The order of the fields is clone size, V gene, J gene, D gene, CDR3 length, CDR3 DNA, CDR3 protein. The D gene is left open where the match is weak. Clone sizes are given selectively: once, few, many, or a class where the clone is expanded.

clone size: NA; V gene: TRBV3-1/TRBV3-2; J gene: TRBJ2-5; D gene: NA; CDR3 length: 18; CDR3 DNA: TGTGCCAGCAGCCACCCCACGGAGCGGGCGAATTGGGAAGAGACCCAGTACTTC; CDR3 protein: CASSHPTERANWEETQYF
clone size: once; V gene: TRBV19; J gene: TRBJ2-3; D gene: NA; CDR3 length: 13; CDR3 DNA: TGTGCCAGCGCGGACAGATTCACAGATACGCAGTATTTT; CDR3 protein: CASADRFTDTQYF
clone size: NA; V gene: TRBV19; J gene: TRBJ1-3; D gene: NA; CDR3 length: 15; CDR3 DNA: TGTGCCAGTACACGGCAGATCTTAGGGGCAAACACCATATATTTT; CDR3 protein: CASTRQILGANTIYF
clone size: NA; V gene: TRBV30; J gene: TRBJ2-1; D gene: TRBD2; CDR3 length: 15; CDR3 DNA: TGTGCCTGGAAAGAGGTCACTAGCGGGGGGGCGGAGCAGTTCTTC; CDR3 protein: CAWKEVTSGGAEQFF
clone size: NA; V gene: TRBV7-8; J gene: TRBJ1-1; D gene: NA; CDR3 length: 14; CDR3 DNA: TGTGCCAGCAGCTTAGAGGGTTGGAGACAAGAAGCTTTCTTT; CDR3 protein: CASSLEGWRQEAFF
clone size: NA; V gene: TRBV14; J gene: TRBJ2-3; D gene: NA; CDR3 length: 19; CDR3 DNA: TGTGCCAGCAGCCGAAGAGGTGGAGGGAGGCTGGGGCTTCCAGATACGCAGTATTTT; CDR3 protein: CASSRRGGGRLGLPDTQYF
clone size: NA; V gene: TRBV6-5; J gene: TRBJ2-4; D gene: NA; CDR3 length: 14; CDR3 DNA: TGTGCCAGCACCGGGTCTCTTGCCAAAAACATTCAGTACTTC; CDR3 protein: CASTGSLAKNIQYF
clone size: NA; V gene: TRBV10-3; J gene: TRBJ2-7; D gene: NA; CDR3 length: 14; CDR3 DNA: TGTGCCATCAGTGAGTCGGAGCGGCGGTACGAGCAGTACTTC; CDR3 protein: CAISESERRYEQYF
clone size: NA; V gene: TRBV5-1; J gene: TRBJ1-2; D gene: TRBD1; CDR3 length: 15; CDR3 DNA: TGCGCCAGCAGCTTGGCCGGGACAGGGAACGACGGCTACACCTTC; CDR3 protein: CASSLAGTGNDGYTF
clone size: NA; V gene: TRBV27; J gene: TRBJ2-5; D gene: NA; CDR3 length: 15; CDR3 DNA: TGTGCCAGCAGTTTCGAGTGGGCGGGGCGGGAGACCCAGTACTTC; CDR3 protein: CASSFEWAGRETQYF
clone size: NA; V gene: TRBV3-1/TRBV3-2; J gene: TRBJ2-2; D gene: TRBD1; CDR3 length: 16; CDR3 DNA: TGTGCCAGCAGCCAAGCCTGGGACAGGGACACCGGGGAGCTGTTTTTT; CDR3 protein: CASSQAWDRDTGELFF
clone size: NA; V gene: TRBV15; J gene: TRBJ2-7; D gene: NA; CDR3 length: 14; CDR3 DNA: TGTGCCACCAGCAGAGTACGGGGAACCTACGAGCAGTACTTC; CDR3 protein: CATSRVRGTYEQYF
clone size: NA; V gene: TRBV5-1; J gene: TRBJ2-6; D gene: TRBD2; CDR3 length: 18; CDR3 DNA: TGCGCCAGCAGCTTGGCGGGGGGTTATCCAGTAGGGGCCAACGTCCTGACTTTC; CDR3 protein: CASSLAGGYPVGANVLTF
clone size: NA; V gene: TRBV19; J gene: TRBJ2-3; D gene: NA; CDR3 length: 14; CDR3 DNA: TGTGCCAAGCCAGGCGAACTCCGCACAGATACGCAGTATTTT; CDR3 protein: CAKPGELRTDTQYF
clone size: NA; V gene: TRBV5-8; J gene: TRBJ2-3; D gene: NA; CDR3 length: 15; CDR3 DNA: TGTGCCAGCAGCTTGCTTCAGACCGCCCCAGATACGCAGTATTTT; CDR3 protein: CASSLLQTAPDTQYF
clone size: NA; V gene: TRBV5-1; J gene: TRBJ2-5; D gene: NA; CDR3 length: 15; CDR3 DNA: TGCGCCAGCAGCTTAAGACGAGCCCTACAAGAGACCCAGTACTTC; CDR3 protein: CASSLRRALQETQYF
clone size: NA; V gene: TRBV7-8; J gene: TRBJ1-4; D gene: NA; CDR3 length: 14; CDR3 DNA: TGTGCCAGCAGCCCCCGAACGAACTCTGAAAAACTGTTTTTT; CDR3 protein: CASSPRTNSEKLFF
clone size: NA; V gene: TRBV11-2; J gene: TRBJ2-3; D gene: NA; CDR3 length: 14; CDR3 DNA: TGTGCCAGCGAGAAGGGACTGATCACAGATACGCAGTATTTT; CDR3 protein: CASEKGLITDTQYF
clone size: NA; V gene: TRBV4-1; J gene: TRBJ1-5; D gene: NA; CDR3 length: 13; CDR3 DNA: TGCGCCAGCAGCCAAGAAGAGAGTCAGCCCCAGCATTTT; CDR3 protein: CASSQEESQPQHF
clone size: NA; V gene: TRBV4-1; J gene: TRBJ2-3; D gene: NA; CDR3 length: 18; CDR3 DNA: TGCGCCAGCAGCCAAGTTTCAGGGGGGGCTTCCGGCACAGATACGCAGTATTTT; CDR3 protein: CASSQVSGGASGTDTQYF
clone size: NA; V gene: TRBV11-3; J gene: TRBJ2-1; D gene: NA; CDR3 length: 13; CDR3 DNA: TGTGCCAGCAGCCCGACGGAGGGAAATGAGCAGTTCTTC; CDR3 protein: CASSPTEGNEQFF
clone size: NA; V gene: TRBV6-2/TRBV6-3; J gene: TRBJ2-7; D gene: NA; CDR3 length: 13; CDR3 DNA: TGTGCCAGCAGTAGGACAGATCGCTACGAGCAGTACTTC; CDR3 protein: CASSRTDRYEQYF
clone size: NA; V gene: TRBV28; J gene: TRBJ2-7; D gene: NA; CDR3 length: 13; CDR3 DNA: TGTGCCAGCAGTTTAGGCGTCTCCTACGAGCAGTACTTC; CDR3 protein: CASSLGVSYEQYF
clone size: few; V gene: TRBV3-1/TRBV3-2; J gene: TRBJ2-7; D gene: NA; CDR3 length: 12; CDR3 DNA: TGTGCCAGCAGCCCAGGGTTAGGCGAGCAGTACTTC; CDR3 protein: CASSPGLGEQYF
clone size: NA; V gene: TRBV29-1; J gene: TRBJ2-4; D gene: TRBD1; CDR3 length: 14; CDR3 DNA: TGCAGCGTTGCAGGGGGCGACGCCAAAAACATTCAGTACTTC; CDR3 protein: CSVAGGDAKNIQYF
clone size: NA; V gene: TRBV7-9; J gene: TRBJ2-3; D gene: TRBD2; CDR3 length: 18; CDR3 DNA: TGTGCCAGCAGCGCACTAGCGGGGGGGATCTTAAGCACAGATACGCAGTATTTT; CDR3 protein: CASSALAGGILSTDTQYF
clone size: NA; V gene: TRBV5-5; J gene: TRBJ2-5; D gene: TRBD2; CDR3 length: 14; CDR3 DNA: TGTGCCAGCAGCTCTATGGGGGGGGGAGGGACCCAGTACTTC; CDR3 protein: CASSSMGGGGTQYF
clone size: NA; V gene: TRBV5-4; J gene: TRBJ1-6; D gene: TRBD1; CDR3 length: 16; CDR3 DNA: TGTGCCAGCAGCTTGATATCAGGGGGGGTTAATTCACCCCTCCACTTT; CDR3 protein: CASSLISGGVNSPLHF
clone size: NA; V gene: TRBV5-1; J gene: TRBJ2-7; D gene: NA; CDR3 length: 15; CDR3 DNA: TGCGCCAGCAGCTTGAAAACAGAGTTGTCCTACGAGCAGTACTTC; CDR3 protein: CASSLKTELSYEQYF
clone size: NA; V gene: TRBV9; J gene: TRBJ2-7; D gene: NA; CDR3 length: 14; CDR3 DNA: TGTGCCAGCAGCGTAGAGGGGGGCCCCTACGAGCAGTACTTC; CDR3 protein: CASSVEGGPYEQYF
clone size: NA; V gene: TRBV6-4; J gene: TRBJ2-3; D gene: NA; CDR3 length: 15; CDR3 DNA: TGTGCCAGCAGTGAAAGTTTTAGCGGCACAGATACGCAGTATTTT; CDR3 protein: CASSESFSGTDTQYF
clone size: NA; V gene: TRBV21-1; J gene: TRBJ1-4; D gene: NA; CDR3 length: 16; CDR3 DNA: TGTGCCAGCAGCAGCCTTAGCGGGGACAGGAGCTTTAAACTGTTTTTT; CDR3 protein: CASSSLSGDRSFKLFF
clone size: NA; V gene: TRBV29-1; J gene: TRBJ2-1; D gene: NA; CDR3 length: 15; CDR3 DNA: TGCAGCGTTGAGGCCAGGGGCCGCTCCTACAATGAGCAGTTCTTC; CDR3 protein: CSVEARGRSYNEQFF
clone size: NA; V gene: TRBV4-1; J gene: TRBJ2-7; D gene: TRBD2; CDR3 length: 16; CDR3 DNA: TGCGCCAGCAGCCAACTAGCGGGGGTCAGCTCCTACGAGCAGTACTTC; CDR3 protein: CASSQLAGVSSYEQYF
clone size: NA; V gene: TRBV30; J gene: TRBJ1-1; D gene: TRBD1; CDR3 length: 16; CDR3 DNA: TGTGCCAGCTCTGGACAGGGGGCAGGTTGGGACACTGAAGCTTTCTTT; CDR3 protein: CASSGQGAGWDTEAFF
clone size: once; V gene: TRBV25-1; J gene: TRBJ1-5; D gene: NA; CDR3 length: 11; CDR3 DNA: TGTGCCAGCAGAGGAGGGGGGGCCCAGCATTTT; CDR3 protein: CASRGGGAQHF
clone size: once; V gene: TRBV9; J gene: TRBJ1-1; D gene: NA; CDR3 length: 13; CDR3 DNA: TGTGCCAGCAGCGTAATGGGCCAAGCTGAAGCTTTCTTT; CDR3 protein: CASSVMGQAEAFF
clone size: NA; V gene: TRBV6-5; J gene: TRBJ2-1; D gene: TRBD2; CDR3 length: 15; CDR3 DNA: TGTGCCAGCACCCTAGCGGGAAGCTCCTACAATGAGCAGTTCTTC; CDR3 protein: CASTLAGSSYNEQFF
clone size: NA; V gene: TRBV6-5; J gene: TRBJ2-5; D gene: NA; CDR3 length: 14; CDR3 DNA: TGTGCCACCAGGGGCAGGGGCTATCAAGAGACCCAGTACTTC; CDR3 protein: CATRGRGYQETQYF
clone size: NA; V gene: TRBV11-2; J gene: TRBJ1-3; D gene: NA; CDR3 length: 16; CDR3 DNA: TGTGCCAGCAGCTTAATCGCCCCGGGCTCTGGAAACACCATATATTTT; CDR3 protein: CASSLIAPGSGNTIYF
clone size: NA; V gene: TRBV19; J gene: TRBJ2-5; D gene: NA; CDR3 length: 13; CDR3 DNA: TGTGCCAGTAGTATAGATTTTGAGGAGACCCAGTACTTC; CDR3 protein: CASSIDFEETQYF
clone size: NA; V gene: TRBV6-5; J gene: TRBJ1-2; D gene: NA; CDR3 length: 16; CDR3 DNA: TGTGCCAGCAGTTACTTACAGGGCGGGCGTTACTATGGCTACACCTTC; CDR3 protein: CASSYLQGGRYYGYTF
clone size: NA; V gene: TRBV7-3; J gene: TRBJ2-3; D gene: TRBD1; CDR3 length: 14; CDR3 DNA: TGTGCCAGCAGTCTCGACAGGGCGGCAGATACGCAGTATTTT; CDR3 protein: CASSLDRAADTQYF
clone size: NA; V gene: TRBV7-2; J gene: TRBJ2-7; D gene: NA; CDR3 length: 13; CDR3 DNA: TGTGCCACTGCGGGGCAGGGAGGAGGTGCCACGTACTTC; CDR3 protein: CATAGQGGGATYF
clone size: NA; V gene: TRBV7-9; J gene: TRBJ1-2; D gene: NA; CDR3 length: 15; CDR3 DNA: TGTGCCAGCAGCCCCACAACGGACAGCGTCGATGGCTACACCTTC; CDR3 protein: CASSPTTDSVDGYTF
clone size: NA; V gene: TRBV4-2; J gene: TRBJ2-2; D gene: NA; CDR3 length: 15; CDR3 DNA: TGTGCCAGCAGCCAAGAAATGCGGTCTTACGGGGAGCTGTTTTTT; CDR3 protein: CASSQEMRSYGELFF
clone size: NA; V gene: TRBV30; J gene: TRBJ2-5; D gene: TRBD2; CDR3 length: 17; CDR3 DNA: TGTGCCTGGAGTGTTTGGGCAGCGGGAGGGCTCCAAGAGACCCAGTACTTC; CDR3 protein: CAWSVWAAGGLQETQYF
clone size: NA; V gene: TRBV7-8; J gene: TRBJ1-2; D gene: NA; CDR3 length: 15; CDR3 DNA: TGTGCCAGCAATTTGGGGGCAGGGAGGGACTATGGCTACACCTTC; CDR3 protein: CASNLGAGRDYGYTF
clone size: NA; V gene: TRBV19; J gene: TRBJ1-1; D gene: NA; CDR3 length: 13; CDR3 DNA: TGTGCCAGTAGTATAGCTCTGAACACTGAAGCTTTCTTT; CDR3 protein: CASSIALNTEAFF
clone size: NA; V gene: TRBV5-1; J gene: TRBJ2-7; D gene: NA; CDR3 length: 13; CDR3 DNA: TGCGCCAGCAGCCTGGATAAGGTTGAGGTGCAGTACTTC; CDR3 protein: CASSLDKVEVQYF
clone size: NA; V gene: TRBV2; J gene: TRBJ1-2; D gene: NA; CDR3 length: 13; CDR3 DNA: TGTGCCAGCAGGGACTATTCTAACTATGGCTACACCTTC; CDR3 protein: CASRDYSNYGYTF
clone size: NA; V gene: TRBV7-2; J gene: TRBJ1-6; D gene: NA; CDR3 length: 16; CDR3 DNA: TGTGCCAGCAGCCCCTGGGGGCAGCCCTATAATTCACCCCTCCACTTT; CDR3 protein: CASSPWGQPYNSPLHF
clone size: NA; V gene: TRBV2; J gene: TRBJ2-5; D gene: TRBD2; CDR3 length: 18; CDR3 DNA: TGTGCCAGCAGTTTCAATCCCTCCGGGACTAAGGGGTGGGAGACCCAGTACTTC; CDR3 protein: CASSFNPSGTKGWETQYF
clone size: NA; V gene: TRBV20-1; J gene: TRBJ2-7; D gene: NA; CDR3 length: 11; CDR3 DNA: TGCAGTGCTAGATTAGAGCCCGAGCAGTACTTC; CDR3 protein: CSARLEPEQYF
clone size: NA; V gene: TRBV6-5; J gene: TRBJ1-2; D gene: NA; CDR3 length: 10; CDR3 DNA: TGTGCCACCGGGAATCCTGGCTACACCTTC; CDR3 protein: CATGNPGYTF